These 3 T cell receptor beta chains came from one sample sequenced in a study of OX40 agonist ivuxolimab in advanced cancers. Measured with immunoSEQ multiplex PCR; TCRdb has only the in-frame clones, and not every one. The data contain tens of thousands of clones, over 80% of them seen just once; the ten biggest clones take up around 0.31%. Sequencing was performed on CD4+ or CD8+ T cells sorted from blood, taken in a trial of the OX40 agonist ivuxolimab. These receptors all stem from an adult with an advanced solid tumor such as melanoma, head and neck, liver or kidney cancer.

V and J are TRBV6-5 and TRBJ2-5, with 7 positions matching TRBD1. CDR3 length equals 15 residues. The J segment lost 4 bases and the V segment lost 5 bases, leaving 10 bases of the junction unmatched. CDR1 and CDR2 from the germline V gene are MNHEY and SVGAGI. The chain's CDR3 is CASSSPTGKGETQYF. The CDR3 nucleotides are TGTGCCAGCAGTAGCCCGACAGGGAAAGGAGAGACCCAGTACTTC.

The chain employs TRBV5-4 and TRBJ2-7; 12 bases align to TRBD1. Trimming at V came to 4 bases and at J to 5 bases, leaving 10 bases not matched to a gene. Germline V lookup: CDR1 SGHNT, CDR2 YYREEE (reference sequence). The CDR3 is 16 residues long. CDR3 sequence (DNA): TGTGCCAGCAGCCCTCGTTGGGGACAGGGGGCGAACGAGCAGTACTTC. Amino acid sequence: CASSPRWGQGANEQYF.

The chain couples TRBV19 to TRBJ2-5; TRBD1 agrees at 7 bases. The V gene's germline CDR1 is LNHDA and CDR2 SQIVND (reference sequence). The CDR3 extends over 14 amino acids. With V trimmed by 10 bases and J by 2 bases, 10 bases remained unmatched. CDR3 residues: CATRKWGQQETQYF. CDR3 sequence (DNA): TGTGCCACTCGAAAATGGGGACAGCAAGAGACCCAGTACTTC.